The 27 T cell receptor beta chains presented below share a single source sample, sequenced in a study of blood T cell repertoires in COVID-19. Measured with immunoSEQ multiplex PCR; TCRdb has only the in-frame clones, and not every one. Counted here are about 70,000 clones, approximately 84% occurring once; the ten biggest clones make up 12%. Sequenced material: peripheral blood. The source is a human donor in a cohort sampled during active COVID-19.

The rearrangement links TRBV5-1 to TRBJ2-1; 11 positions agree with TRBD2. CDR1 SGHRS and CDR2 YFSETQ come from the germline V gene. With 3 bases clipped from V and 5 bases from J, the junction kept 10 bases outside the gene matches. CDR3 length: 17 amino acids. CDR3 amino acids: CASSWGHVAGGNNEQFF. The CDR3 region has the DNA TGCGCCAGCAGCTGGGGACACGTAGCGGGGGGGAACAATGAGCAGTTCTTC.

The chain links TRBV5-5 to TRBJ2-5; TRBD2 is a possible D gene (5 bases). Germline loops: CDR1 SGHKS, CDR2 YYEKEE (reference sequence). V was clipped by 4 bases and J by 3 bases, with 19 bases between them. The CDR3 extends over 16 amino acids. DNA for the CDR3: TGTGCCAGCAGCCCGCGCTCGACGGGGTGGGAAGAGACCCAGTACTTC. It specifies CASSPRSTGWEETQYF.

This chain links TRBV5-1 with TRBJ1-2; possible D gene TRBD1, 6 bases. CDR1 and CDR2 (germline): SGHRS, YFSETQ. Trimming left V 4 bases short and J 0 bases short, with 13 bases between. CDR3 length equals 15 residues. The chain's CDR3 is CASSPADSPNYGYTF. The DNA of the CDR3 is TGCGCCAGCAGCCCCGCGGACAGCCCTAACTATGGCTACACCTTC.

The CDR3 is CASSENSGSSYEQYF. The CDR3 nucleotides read TGTGCCAGCAGTGAAAATAGCGGGAGCTCCTACGAGCAGTACTTC. The chain links TRBV2 to TRBJ2-7; 9 nucleotides align to TRBD2. Losses at the gene ends were 2 bases for V and 0 bases for J; bases not matched to a gene: 2. The CDR3 is made up of 15 amino acids. Looked up from germline, CDR1 is SNHLY and CDR2 is FYNNEI.

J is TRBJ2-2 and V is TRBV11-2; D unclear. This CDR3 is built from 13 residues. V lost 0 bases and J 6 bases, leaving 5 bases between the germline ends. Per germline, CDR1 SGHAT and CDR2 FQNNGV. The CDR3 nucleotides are TGTGCCAGCAGCTTAGATCCGGCCGGGGAGCTGTTTTTT. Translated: CASSLDPAGELFF. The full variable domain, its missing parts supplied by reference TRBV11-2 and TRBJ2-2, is EAGVAQSPRYKIIEKRQSVAFWCNPISGHATLYWYQQILGQGPKLLIQFQNNGVVDDSQLPKDRFSAERLKGVDSTLKIQPAKLEDSAVYLCASSLDPAGELFFGEGSRLTVL.

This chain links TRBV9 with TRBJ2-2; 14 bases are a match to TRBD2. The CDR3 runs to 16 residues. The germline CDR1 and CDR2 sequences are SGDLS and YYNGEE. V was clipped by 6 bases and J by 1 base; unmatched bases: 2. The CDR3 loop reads CASTGTSGGNTGELFF. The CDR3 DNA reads TGTGCCAGCACCGGGACTAGCGGGGGGAACACCGGGGAGCTGTTTTTT.

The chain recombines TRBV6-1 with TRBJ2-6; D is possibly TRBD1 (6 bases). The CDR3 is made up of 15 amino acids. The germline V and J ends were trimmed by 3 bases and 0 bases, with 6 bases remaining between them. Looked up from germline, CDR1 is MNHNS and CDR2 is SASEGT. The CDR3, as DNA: TGTGCCAGCAGTGAGGACAGCTCTGGGGCCAACGTCCTGACTTTC. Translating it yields CASSEDSSGANVLTF.

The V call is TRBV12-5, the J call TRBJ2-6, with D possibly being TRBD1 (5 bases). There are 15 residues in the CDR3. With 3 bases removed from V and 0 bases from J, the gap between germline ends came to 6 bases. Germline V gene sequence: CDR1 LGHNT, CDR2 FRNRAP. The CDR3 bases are TGTGCTAGTGGTTTTACAGGCTCTGGGGCCAACGTCCTGACTTTC. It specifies CASGFTGSGANVLTF. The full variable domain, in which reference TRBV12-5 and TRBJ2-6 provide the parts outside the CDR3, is DARVTQTPRHKVTEMGQEVTMRCQPILGHNTVFWYRQTMMQGLELLAYFRNRAPLDDSGMPKDRFSAEMPDATLATLKIQPSEPRDSAVYFCASGFTGSGANVLTFGAGSRLTVL.

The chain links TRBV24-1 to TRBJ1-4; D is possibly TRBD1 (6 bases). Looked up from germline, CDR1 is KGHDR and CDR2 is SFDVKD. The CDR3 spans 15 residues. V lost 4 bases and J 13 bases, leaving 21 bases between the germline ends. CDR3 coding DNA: TGTGCCACCAGTGACCCGCCGGACAGACCCGACGGACTGTTTTTT. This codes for CATSDPPDRPDGLFF.

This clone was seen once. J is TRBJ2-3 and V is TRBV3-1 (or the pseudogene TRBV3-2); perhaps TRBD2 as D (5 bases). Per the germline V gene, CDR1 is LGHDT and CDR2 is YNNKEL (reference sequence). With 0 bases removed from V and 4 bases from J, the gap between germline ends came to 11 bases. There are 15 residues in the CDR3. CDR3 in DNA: TGTGCCAGCAGCCAAGATCTAGGAGGTGCAGATACGCAGTATTTT. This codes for CASSQDLGGADTQYF.

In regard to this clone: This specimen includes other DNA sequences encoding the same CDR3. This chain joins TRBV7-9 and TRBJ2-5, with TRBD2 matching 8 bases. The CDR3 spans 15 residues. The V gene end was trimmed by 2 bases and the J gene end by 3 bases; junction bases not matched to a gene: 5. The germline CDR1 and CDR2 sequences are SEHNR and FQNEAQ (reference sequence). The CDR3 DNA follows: TGTGCCAGCAGCTTATTGGCGGGGGGAAAAGAGACCCAGTACTTC. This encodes CASSLLAGGKETQYF.

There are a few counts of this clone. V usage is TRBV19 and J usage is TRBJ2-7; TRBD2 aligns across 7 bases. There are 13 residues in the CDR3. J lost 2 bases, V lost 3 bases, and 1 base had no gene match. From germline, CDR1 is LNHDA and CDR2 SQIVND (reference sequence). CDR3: CASSIAGAYEQYF. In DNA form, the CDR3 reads TGTGCCAGTAGTATTGCGGGGGCCTACGAGCAGTACTTC.

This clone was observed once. The CDR3 DNA sequence: TGTGCCAGCTTCTACTTAGTCTATGGCTACACCTTC. It is translated as CASFYLVYGYTF. J is TRBJ1-2 and V is TRBV5-8; D not resolved. CDR1 SGHTS and CDR2 YDEGEE come from the germline V gene. The CDR3 covers 12 residues. The germline V and J ends were trimmed by 7 bases and 4 bases, with 11 bases remaining between them.

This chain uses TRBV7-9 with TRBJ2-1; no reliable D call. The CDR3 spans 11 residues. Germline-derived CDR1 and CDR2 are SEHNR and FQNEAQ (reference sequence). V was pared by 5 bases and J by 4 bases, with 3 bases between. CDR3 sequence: CASSPYNEQFF. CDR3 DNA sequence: TGTGCCAGCAGCCCTTACAATGAGCAGTTCTTC.

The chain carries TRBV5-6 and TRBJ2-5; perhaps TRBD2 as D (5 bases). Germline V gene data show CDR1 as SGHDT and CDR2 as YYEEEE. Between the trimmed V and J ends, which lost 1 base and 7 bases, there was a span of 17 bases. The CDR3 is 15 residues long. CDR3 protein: CASSLSGSGLGTQYF. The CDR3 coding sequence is TGTGCCAGCAGCTTGAGTGGGTCGGGGTTAGGGACCCAGTACTTC.

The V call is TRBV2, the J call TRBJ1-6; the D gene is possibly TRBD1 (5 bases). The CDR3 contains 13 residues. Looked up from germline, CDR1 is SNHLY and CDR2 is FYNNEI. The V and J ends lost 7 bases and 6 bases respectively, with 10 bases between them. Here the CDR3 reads CASNQGGNSPLHF. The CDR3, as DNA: TGTGCCAGCAACCAGGGTGGTAATTCACCCCTCCACTTT.

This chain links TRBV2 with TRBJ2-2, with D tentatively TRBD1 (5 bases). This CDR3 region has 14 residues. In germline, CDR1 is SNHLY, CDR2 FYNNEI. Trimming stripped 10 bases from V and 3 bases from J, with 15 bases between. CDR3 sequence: CATGTGRDTGELFF. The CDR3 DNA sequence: TGTGCCACCGGAACCGGCAGGGACACCGGGGAGCTGTTTTTT.

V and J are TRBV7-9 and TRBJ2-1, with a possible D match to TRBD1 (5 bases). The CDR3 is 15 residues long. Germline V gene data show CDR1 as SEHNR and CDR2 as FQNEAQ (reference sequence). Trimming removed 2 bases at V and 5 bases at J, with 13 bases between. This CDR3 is CASSLSVQVNNEQFF. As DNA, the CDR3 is TGTGCCAGCAGCTTAAGCGTACAGGTCAACAATGAGCAGTTCTTC.

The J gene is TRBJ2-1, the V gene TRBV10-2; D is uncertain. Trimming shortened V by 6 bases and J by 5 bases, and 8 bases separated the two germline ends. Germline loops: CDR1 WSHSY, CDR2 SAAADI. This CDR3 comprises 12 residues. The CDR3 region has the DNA TGCGCCAGCAGCCTGGCCAACAATGAGCAGTTCTTC. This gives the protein CASSLANNEQFF.

CDR3 sequence (DNA): TGTGCCAGCTCCCCTGGACAGGGGAGGGATACGCAGTATTTT. This sequence encodes CASSPGQGRDTQYF. The chain couples TRBV18 to TRBJ2-3; 9 nucleotides agree with TRBD1. V lost 6 bases, J lost 6 bases, and 7 bases stayed unmatched. The CDR3 totals 14 residues. The germline gives CDR1 KGHSH, CDR2 LQKENI.

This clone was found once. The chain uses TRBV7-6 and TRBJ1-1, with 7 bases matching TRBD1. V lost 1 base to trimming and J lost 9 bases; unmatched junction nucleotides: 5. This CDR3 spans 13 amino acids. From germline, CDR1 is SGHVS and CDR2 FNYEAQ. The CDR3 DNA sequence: TGTGCCAGCAGCTTAGGTGGGACAGAAAAAGCTTTCTTT. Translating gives CASSLGGTEKAFF. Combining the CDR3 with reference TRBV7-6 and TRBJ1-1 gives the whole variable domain GAGVSQSPRYKVTKRGQDVALRCDPISGHVSLYWYRQALGQGPEFLTYFNYEAQQDKSGLPNDRFSAERPEGSISTLTIQRTEQRDSAMYRCASSLGGTEKAFFGQGTRLTVV.

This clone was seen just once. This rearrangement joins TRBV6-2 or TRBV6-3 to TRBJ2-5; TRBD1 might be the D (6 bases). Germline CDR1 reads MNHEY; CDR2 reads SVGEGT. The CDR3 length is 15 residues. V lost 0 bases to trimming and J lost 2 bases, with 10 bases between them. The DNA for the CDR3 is TGTGCCAGCAGTTACTCGGGGGCAGCACAAGAGACCCAGTACTTC. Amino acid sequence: CASSYSGAAQETQYF.

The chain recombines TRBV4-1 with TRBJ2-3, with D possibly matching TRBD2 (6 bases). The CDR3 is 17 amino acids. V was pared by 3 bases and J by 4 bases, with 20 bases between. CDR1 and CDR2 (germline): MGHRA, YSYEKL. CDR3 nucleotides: TGCGCCAGCAGCCATCTCCCCCCGGGACTTAACGCAGATACGCAGTATTTT. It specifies CASSHLPPGLNADTQYF.

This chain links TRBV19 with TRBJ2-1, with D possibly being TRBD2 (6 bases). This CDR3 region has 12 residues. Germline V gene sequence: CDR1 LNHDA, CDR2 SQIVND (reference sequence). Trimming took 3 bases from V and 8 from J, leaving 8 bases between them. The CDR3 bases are TGTGCCAGTAGTATCGGGGGACATGAGCAGTTCTTC. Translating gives CASSIGGHEQFF. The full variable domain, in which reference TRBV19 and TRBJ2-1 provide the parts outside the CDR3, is DGGITQSPKYLFRKEGQNVTLSCEQNLNHDAMYWYRQDPGQGLRLIYYSQIVNDFQKGDIAEGYSVSREKKESFPLTVTSAQKNPTAFYLCASSIGGHEQFFGPGTRLTVL.

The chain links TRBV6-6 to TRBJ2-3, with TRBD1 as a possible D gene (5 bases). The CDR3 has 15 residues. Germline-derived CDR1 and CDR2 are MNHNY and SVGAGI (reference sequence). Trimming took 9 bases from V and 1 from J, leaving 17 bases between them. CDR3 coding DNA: TGTGCCAGTGACCATCAGGGTGGGGGCACAGATACGCAGTATTTT. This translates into CASDHQGGGTDTQYF.

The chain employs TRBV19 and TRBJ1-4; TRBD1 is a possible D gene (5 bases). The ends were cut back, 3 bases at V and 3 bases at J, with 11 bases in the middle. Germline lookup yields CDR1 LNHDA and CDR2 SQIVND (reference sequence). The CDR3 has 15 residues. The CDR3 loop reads CASSIQGRPNEKLFF. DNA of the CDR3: TGTGCCAGTAGTATTCAGGGAAGACCTAATGAAAAACTGTTTTTT.

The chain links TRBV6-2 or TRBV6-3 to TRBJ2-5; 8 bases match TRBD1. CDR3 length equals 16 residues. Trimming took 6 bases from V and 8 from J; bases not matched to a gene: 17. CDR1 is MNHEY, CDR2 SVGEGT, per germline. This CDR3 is CASSTDRGYPQSTQYF. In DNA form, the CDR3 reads TGTGCCAGCAGCACCGACAGGGGCTACCCCCAGAGTACCCAGTACTTC.